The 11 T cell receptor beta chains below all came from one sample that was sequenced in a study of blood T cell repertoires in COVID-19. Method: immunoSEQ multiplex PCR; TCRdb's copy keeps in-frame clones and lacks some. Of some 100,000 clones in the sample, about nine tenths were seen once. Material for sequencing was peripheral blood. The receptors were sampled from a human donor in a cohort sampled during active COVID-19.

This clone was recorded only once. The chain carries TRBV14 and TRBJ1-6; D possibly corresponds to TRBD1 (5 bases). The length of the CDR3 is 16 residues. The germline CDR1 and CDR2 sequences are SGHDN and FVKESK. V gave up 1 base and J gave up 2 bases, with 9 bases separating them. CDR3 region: CASSQVWGTYNSPLHF. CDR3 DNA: TGTGCCAGCAGCCAAGTTTGGGGCACCTATAATTCACCCCTCCACTTT.

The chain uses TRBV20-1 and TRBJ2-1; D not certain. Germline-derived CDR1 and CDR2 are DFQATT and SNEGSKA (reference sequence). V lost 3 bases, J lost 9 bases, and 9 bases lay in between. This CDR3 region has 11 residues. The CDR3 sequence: CSASGRGEQFF. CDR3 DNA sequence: TGCAGTGCTAGTGGTAGAGGTGAGCAGTTCTTC.

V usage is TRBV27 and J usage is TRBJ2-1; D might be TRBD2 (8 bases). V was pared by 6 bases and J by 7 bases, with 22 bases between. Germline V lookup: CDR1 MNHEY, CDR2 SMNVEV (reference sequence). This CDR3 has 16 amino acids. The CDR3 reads CASRVMTGTRGNEQFF. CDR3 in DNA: TGTGCCAGCAGGGTAATGACAGGGACTAGGGGAAATGAGCAGTTCTTC.

The CDR3 region has the DNA TGCGCCAGCAGCTTGGCCGGTCACCCCGAGGATACGCAGTATTTT. Its protein is CASSLAGHPEDTQYF. The chain joins TRBV5-1 to TRBJ2-3, with D hard to call. CDR1 is SGHRS, CDR2 YFSETQ, per germline. Deletions cut 0 bases from V and 6 bases from J, with 14 bases between. This CDR3 spans 15 amino acids.

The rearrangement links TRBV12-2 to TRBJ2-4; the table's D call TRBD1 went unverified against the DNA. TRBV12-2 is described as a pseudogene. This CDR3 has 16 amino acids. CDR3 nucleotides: TGTGCAAGTCGCTTCACCCGGACAAAAGCCAAAAACATTCAGTACTTC. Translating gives CASRFTRTKAKNIQYF.

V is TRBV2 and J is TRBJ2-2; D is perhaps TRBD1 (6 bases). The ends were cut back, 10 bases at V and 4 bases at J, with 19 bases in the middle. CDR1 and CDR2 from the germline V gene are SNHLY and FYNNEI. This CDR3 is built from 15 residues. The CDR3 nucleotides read TGTGCCACCAACCCACAGGGCCTGAGCACCGGGGAGCTGTTTTTT. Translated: CATNPQGLSTGELFF.

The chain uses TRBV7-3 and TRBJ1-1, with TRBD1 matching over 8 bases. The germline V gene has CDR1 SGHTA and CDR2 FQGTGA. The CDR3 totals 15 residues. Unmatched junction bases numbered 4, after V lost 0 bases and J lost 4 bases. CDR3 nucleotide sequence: TGTGCCAGCAGCTTAACCGGACAGGGAGGCACTGAAGCTTTCTTT. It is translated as CASSLTGQGGTEAFF.

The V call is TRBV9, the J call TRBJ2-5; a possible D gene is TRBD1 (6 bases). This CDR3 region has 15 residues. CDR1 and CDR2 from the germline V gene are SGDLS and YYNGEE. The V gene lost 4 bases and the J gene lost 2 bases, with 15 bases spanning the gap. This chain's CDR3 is CASSQTRTAQETQYF. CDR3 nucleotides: TGTGCCAGCAGCCAGACCCGGACAGCGCAAGAGACCCAGTACTTC.

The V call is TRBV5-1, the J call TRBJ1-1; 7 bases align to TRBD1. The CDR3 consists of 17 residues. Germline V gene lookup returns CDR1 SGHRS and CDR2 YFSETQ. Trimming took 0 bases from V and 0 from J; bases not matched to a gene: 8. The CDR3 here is CASSLVALQGMNTEAFF. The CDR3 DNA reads TGCGCCAGCAGCTTGGTTGCCCTACAGGGGATGAACACTGAAGCTTTCTTT. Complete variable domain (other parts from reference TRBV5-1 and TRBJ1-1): KAGVTQTPRYLIKTRGQQVTLSCSPISGHRSVSWYQQTPGQGLQFLFEYFSETQRNKGNFPGRFSGRQFSNSRSEMNVSTLELGDSALYLCASSLVALQGMNTEAFFGQGTRLTVV.

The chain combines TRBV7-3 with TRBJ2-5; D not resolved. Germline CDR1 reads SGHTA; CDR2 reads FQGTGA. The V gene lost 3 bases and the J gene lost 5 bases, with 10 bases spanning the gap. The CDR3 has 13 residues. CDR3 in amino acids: CASSFNRGETQYF. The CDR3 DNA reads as TGTGCCAGCAGCTTTAATCGAGGCGAGACCCAGTACTTC.

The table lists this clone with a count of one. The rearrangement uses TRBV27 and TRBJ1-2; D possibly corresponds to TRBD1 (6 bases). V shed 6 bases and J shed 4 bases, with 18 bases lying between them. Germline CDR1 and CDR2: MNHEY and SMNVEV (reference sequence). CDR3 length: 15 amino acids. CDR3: CASRSGGAHLYGYTF. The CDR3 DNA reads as TGTGCCAGCAGGTCCGGGGGGGCCCACCTCTATGGCTACACCTTC.